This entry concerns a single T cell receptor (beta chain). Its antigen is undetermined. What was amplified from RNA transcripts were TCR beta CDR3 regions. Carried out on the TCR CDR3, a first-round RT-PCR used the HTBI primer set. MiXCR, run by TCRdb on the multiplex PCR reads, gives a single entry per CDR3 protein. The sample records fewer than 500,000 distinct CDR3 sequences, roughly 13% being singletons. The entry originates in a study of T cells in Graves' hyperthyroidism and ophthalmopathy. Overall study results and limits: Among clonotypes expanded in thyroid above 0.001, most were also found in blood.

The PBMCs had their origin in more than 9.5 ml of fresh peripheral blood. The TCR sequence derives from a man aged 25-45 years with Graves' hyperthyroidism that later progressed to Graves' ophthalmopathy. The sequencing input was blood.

The CDR3 sequence: CASSLDTGGEKLFF. CDR3 nucleotide sequence: TGTGCCAGCAGCTTGGATACAGGGGGCGAAAAACTGTTTTTT. The chain is built from TRBV11-2 and TRBJ1-4, with TRBD1 identical over 9 bases. Germline values: CDR1 SGHAT, CDR2 FQNNGV. The CDR3 is 14 residues long. J lost 8 bases, V lost 3 bases, and 4 bases had no gene match.